These 5 T cell receptor beta chains were sequenced from one sample in a study of metastatic and nonmetastatic thyroid tumors. TCRdb re-processed the PCR reads through MiXCR. The data contain 60,000 to 85,000 clones, around 19% of them seen just once; the ten biggest clones take up roughly 13%. Every patient underwent thyroid surgery untreated. The sample comprised blood. Receptors were obtained from a female donor with papillary thyroid cancer or a benign thyroid nodule (not recorded which). Some clones in this sample may be carry-over from other donors' samples.

As to this clone: This may be a read error: a much more frequent sequence differs by one nucleotide. At the DNA level, this CDR3 is encoded by other sequences in the same sample as well. This chain uses TRBV28 with TRBJ1-1; tentatively, D is TRBD1 (5 bases). V dropped 1 base and J dropped 4 bases, with 10 bases sitting between them. Germline V lookup: CDR1 MDHEN, CDR2 SYDVKM. This CDR3 contains 14 residues. The DNA of the CDR3 is TGTGCCAGCAGTTTATTGGCAACAGGCACTGAAGCTTTCTTT. This codes for CASSLLATGTEAFF.

The chain employs TRBV6-1 and TRBJ1-1; 11 bases line up with TRBD1. Germline CDR1 reads MNHNS; CDR2 reads SASEGT. The CDR3 runs to 14 residues. The ends lost 7 bases at V and 3 bases at J; junction bases unmatched: 4. CDR3 region: CASTRTGGDTEAFF. In DNA, the CDR3 is TGTGCCAGCACCCGGACAGGGGGCGACACTGAAGCTTTCTTT.

This clone occurred once. The germline gene is not matched at one end of the junction; a read error may be the cause. This chain links TRBV2 with TRBJ2-5, with 7 nucleotides matching TRBD2. Germline V lookup: CDR1 SNHLY, CDR2 FYNNEI. The length of the CDR3 is 14 residues. The CDR3 is CASKERGYQETKYF. In DNA, the CDR3 is TGTGCCAGCAAGGAGCGGGGTTACCAAGAGACCAAGTACTTC. Supplemented by reference TRBV2 and TRBJ2-5, the full variable domain reads EPEVTQTPSHQVTQMGQEVILRCVPISNHLYFYWYRQILGQKVEFLVSFYNNEISEKSEIFDDQFSVERPDGSNFTLKIRSTKLEDSAMYFCASKERGYQETKYFGPGTRLLVL.

This clone came up many times. A junction end diverges from the germline sequence, so it may reflect a read error. This chain links TRBV7-9 with TRBJ2-7; 10 bases are a match to TRBD2. In germline, CDR1 is SEHNR, CDR2 FQNEAQ (reference sequence). The CDR3 runs to 13 residues. The CDR3 region has the DNA TGTGCCAGCAGCCTAGCGGGGGCCTACGAGCAGTACTTC. This sequence encodes CASSLAGAYEQYF.

V usage is TRBV7-3 and J usage is TRBJ1-2, with D maybe TRBD1 (6 bases). Deletions cut 0 bases from V and 6 bases from J, with 11 bases between. Germline V CDR1 and CDR2: SGHTA, FQGTGA. The CDR3 extends over 14 amino acids. Written as DNA, the CDR3 is TGTGCCAGCAGCTTAACGCCTGCAGGGGATGGCTACACCTTC. Protein: CASSLTPAGDGYTF.